A selection of T cell receptor beta chains follows, all from one sample in a study of T cell responses to AZD1222 COVID-19 vaccine. Using immunoSEQ multiplex PCR, the repertoire was profiled, and TCRdb retains in-frame clones only, with some absent. The data show about 160,000 clones, with more than 85% seen just once and approximately 3.3% held by the top ten. Sequencing was performed on peripheral blood, taken 28 days after the second AZD1222 dose. All receptors come from an adult who received the AZD1222 COVID-19 vaccine. CDR3s include the opening cysteine and the closing phenylalanine or tryptophan. A D gene is named only where the DNA matches it firmly. Size tells how often a clone was seen (once, few, many) or the class of an expanded clone, and some rows leave it out.

CASSYQTGVKETQYF	TRBV6-6	TRBJ2-5	-	TRBD1
CASSYPANANTGELFF	TRBV6-5	TRBJ2-2	-	-
CASSSGDSANTGELFF	TRBV9	TRBJ2-2	once	TRBD1
CASSSPGAGGPYEQFF	TRBV28	TRBJ2-1	-	TRBD2
CASSVAGMGQPQHF	TRBV9	TRBJ1-5	-	-
CASSQESLRYGYTF	TRBV2	TRBJ1-2	-	-
CASSPRQGAQIGGRDTQYF	TRBV18	TRBJ2-3	-	TRBD1
CASSSYRGGGNEQFF	TRBV6-5	TRBJ2-1	-	TRBD2
CASSLYGARVEKLFF	TRBV27	TRBJ1-4	-	-
CASSDPIGAKRHGEQYF	TRBV27	TRBJ2-7	-	-
CATGGPGGTGELFF	TRBV9	TRBJ2-2	-	-
CASSHTGGSNQPQHF	TRBV3-1/TRBV3-2	TRBJ1-5	few	-
CASSTGSRGYTF	TRBV7-9	TRBJ1-2	-	-
CASSPVGRIKTYEQYF	TRBV4-1	TRBJ2-7	few	-
CASSERTSQSSDEAFF	TRBV2	TRBJ1-1	-	-
CASTQGGNTIYF	TRBV12-3/TRBV12-4	TRBJ1-3	-	TRBD1
CSARAGTEAFF	TRBV29-1	TRBJ1-1	once	-
CASSEGTSNSPLHF	TRBV10-1	TRBJ1-6	-	-
CASSESGAGELFF	TRBV10-1	TRBJ2-2	-	-
CASSLTGKNTEAFF	TRBV13	TRBJ1-1	-	-
CSVEPGLNSYEQYF	TRBV29-1	TRBJ2-7	-	-
CASSPDRAGANVLTF	TRBV7-3	TRBJ2-6	once	TRBD1
CASGLRGTAPNNEQFF	TRBV12-5	TRBJ2-1	few	-
CASSLASGVAFF	TRBV12-3/TRBV12-4	TRBJ1-1	-	-
CASSSKLGGPYEQYF	TRBV6-2/TRBV6-3	TRBJ2-7	many	-
CASSPWTGEAFF	TRBV4-3	TRBJ1-1	-	TRBD1
CAARGSGNTIYF	TRBV6-6	TRBJ1-3	-	-
CAIRPGTSGEAGELFF	TRBV10-3	TRBJ2-2	-	TRBD2
CSVEDGDRGHGYTF	TRBV29-1	TRBJ1-2	-	TRBD1
CASSQDEGTWGEQYF	TRBV3-1/TRBV3-2	TRBJ2-7	once	-
CASSNLDGGEVKYF	TRBV19	TRBJ2-7	-	-
CASSYTTGESEQYF	TRBV6-6	TRBJ2-7	-	TRBD1
CASRTSGGSGNTIYF	TRBV6-6	TRBJ1-3	-	-
CASSLSGDEQYF	TRBV5-1	TRBJ2-7	-	-
CASSHKGGQEILYGYTF	TRBV4-3	TRBJ1-2	-	TRBD1
CAWRTGWKLFF	TRBV30	TRBJ2-2	-	-
CASSPGLAGVPEQYF	TRBV6-6	TRBJ2-7	-	TRBD2
CAWGDRESFF	TRBV30	TRBJ1-1	few	TRBD1
CASSLVGDRDTEAFF	TRBV5-1	TRBJ1-1	-	-
CASSALGWARFSGANVLTF	TRBV18	TRBJ2-6	-	-
CASSVGNGYTDTQYF	TRBV9	TRBJ2-3	-	-
CASSPPGARTGELFF	TRBV18	TRBJ2-2	-	-
CASTFPRGNRDEQFF	TRBV30	TRBJ2-1	-	-
CASMRLQGGGYEQYF	TRBV6-5	TRBJ2-7	-	-